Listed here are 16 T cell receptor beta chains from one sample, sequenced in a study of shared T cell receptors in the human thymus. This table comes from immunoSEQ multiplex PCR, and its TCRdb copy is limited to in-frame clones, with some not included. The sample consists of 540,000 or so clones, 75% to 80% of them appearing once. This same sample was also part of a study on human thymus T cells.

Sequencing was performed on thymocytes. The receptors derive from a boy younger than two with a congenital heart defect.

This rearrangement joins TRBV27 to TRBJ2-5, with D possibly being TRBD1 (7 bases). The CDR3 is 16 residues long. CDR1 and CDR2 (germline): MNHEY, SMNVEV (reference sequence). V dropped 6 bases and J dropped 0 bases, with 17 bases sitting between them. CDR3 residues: CASSPRGVSYQETQYF. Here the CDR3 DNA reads TGTGCCAGCAGCCCCAGGGGGGTAAGCTACCAAGAGACCCAGTACTTC.

Here the CDR3 reads CASSPNTVNEKLFF. DNA of the CDR3: TGTGCCAGCAGCCCGAACACCGTTAATGAAAAACTGTTTTTT. The chain links TRBV9 to TRBJ1-4; D not resolved. The CDR3 spans 14 residues. Trimming removed 4 bases at V and 4 bases at J, with 11 bases between. Germline-derived CDR1 and CDR2 are SGDLS and YYNGEE.

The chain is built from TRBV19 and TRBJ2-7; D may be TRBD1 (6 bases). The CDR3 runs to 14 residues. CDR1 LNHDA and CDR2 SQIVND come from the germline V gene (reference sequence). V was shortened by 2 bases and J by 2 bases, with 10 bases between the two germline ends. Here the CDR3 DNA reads TGTGCCAGTAGTATAAAGGGGGAAGCCTACGAGCAGTACTTC. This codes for CASSIKGEAYEQYF.

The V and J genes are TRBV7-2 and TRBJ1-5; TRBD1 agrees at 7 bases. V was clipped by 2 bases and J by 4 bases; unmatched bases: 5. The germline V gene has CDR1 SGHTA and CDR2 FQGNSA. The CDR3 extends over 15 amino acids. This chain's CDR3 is CASSLTGASNQPQHF. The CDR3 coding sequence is TGTGCCAGCAGCTTAACAGGGGCATCAAATCAGCCCCAGCATTTT.

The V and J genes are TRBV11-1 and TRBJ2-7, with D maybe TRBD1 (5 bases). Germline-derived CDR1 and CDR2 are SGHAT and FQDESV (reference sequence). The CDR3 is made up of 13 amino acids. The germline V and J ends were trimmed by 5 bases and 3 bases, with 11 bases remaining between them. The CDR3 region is CASSTGHHYEQYF. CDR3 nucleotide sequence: TGTGCCAGCAGCACCGGACACCACTACGAGCAGTACTTC.

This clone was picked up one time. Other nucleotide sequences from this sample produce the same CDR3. This CDR3 reads CASSLLAGGTDTQYF. In DNA, the CDR3 is TGTGCCAGCAGCTTGTTAGCGGGAGGGACAGATACGCAGTATTTT. V usage is TRBV7-2 and J usage is TRBJ2-3; TRBD2 matches 11 bases. The CDR3 is 15 residues long. Germline V lookup: CDR1 SGHTA, CDR2 FQGNSA. With V trimmed by 3 bases and J by 3 bases, 2 bases remained unmatched.

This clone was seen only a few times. The CDR3: CASSPGWRADTQYF. The CDR3 DNA sequence: TGTGCCAGTAGCCCAGGTTGGAGGGCAGATACGCAGTATTTT. This rearrangement joins TRBV19 to TRBJ2-3; D might be TRBD2 (6 bases). Germline V CDR1 and CDR2: LNHDA, SQIVND (reference sequence). The CDR3 spans 14 residues. Trimming cost V 6 bases and J 4 bases, with 14 bases left between them.

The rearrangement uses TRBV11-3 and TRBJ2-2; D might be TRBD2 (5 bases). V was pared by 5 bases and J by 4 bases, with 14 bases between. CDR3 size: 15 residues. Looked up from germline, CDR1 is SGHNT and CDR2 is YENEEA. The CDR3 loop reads CASSPLGEVTGELFF. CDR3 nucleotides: TGTGCCAGCAGCCCCCTGGGAGAGGTCACCGGGGAGCTGTTTTTT.

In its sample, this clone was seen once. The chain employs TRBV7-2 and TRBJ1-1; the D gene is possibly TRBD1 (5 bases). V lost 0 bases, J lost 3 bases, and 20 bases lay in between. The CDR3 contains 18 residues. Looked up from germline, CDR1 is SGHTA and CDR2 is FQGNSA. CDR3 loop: CASSLALGQGFADTEAFF. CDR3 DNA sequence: TGTGCCAGCAGCTTAGCGTTGGGCCAGGGCTTCGCGGACACTGAAGCTTTCTTT.

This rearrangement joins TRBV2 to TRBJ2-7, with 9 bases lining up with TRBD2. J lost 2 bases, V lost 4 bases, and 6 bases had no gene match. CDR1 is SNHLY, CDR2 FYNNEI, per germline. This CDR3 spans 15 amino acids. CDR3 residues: CASSVPSGTTYEQYF. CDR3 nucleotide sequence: TGTGCCAGCAGTGTCCCTAGCGGGACTACCTACGAGCAGTACTTC.

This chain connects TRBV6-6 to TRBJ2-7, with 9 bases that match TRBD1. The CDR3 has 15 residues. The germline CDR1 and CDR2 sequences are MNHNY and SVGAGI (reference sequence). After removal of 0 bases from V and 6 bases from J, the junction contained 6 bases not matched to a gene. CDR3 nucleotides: TGTGCCAGCAGTTACTCAGGGACAGGGTTCGTCGAGCAGTACTTC. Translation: CASSYSGTGFVEQYF.

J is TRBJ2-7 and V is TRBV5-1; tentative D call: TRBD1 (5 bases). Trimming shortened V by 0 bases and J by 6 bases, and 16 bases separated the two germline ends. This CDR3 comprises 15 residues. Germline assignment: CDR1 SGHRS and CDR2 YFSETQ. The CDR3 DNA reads TGCGCCAGCAGCTTGGCTCCGCAGGGATCACGCGAGCAGTACTTC. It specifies CASSLAPQGSREQYF.

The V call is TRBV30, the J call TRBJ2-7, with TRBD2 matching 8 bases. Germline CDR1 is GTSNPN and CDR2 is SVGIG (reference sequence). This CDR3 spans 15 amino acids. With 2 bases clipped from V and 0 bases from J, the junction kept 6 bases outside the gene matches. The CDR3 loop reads CAWSRGGGASYEQYF. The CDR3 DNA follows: TGTGCCTGGAGTCGGGGGGGAGGGGCCTCCTACGAGCAGTACTTC.

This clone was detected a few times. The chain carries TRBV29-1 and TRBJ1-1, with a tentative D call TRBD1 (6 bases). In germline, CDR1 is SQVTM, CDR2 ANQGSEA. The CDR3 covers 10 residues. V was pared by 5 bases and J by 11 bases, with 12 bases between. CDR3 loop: CSVNQGKAFF. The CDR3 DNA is TGCAGCGTTAATCAGGGGAAGGCTTTCTTT.

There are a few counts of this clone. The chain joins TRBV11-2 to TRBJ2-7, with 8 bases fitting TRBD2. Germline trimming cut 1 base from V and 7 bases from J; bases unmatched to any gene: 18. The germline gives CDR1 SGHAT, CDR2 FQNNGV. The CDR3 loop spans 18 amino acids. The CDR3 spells CASSLVRGRASGPGEQYF. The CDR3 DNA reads TGTGCCAGCAGCTTAGTACGTGGCCGGGCTAGCGGGCCTGGGGAGCAGTACTTC.

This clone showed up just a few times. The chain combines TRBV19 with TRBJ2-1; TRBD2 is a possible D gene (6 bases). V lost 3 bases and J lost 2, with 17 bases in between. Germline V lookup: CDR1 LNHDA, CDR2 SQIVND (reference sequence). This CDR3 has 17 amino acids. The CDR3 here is CASSIWGDSYTYNEQFF. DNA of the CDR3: TGTGCCAGTAGTATCTGGGGGGACTCATATACCTACAATGAGCAGTTCTTC.